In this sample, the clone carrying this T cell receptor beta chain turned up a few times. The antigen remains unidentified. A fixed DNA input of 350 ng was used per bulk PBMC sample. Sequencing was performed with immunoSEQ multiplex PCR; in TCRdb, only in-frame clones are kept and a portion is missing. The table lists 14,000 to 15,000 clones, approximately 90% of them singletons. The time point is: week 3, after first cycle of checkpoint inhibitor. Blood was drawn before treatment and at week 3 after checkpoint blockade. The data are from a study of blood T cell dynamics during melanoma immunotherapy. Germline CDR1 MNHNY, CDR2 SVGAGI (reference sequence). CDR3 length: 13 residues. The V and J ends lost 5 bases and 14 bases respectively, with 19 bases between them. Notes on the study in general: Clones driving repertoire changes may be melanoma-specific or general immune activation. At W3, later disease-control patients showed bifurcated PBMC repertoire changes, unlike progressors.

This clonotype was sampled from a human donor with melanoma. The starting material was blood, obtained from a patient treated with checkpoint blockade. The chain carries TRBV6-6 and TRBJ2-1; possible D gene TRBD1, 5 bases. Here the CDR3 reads CASSKTDTTDKFF. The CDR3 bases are TGTGCCAGCAGTAAGACGGACACGACAGACAAGTTCTTC.